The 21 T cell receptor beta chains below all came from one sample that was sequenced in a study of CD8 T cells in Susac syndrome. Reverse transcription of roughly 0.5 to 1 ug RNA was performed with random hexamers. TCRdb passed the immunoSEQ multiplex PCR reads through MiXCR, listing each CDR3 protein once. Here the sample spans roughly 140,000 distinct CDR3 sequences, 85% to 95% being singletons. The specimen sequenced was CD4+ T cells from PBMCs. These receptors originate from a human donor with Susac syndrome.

This chain's CDR3 is CASSQSNRAGNIQYF. CDR3 coding DNA: TGTGCCAGCAGCCAGTCAAACAGGGCAGGTAACATTCAGTACTTC. The chain carries TRBV7-9 and TRBJ2-4; D is possibly TRBD1 (6 bases). This CDR3 spans 15 amino acids. Germline CDR1 is SEHNR and CDR2 is FQNEAQ (reference sequence). The germline V and J ends were trimmed by 5 bases and 7 bases, with 18 bases remaining between them. Full variable domain (outside the CDR3, taken from reference TRBV7-9 and TRBJ2-4): DTGVSQNPRHKITKRGQNVTFRCDPISEHNRLYWYRQTLGQGPEFLTYFQNEAQLEKSRLLSDRFSAERPKGSFSTLEIQRTEQGDSAMYLCASSQSNRAGNIQYFGAGTRLSVL.

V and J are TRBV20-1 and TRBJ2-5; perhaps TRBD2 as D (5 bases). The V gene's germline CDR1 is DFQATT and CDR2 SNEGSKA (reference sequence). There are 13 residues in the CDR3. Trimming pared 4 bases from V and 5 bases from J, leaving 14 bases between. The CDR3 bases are TGCAGTGCTATCACTAGTATTCTGGAGACCCAGTACTTC. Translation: CSAITSILETQYF.

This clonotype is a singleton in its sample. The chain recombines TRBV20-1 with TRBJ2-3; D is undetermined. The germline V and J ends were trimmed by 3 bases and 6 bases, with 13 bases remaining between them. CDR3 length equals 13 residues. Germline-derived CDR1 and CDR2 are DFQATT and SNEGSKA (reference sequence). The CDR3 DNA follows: TGCAGTGCTAGTGGGGATACATGGGATACGCAGTATTTT. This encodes CSASGDTWDTQYF.

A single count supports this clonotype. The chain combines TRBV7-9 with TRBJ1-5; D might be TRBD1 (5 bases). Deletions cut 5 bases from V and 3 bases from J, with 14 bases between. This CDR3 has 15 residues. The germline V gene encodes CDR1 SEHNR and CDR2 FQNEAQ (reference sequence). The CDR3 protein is CASSPLSGTNQPQHF. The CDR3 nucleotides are TGTGCCAGCAGCCCGCTGTCTGGGACCAATCAGCCCCAGCATTTT. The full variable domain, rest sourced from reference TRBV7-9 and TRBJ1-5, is DTGVSQNPRHKITKRGQNVTFRCDPISEHNRLYWYRQTLGQGPEFLTYFQNEAQLEKSRLLSDRFSAERPKGSFSTLEIQRTEQGDSAMYLCASSPLSGTNQPQHFGDGTRLSIL.

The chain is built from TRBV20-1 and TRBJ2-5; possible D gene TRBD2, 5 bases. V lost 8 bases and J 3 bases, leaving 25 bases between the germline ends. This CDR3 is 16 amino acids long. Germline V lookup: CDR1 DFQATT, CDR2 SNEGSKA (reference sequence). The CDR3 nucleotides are TGCAGTTCTAAACCCCAACTAGGGCGGGCTGAAGAGACCCAGTACTTC. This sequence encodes CSSKPQLGRAEETQYF.

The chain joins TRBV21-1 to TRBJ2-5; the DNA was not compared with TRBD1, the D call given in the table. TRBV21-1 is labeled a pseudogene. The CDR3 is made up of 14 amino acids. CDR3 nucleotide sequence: TGTGCCAGCAGCAAAGCGAAACAGGGAGAGACCCAGTACTTC. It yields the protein CASSKAKQGETQYF.

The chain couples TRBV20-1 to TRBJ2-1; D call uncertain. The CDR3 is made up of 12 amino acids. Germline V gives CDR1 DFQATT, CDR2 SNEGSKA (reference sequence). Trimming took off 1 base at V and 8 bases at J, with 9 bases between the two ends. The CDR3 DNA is TGCAGTGCTAGAGTCTTAGTCGATGAGCAGTTCTTC. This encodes CSARVLVDEQFF.

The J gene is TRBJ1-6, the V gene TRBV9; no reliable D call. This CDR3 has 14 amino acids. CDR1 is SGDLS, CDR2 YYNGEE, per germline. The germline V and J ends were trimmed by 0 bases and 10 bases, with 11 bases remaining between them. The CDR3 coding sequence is TGTGCCAGCAGCGTAGGGACCCTTGGGTCACCCCTCCACTTT. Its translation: CASSVGTLGSPLHF.

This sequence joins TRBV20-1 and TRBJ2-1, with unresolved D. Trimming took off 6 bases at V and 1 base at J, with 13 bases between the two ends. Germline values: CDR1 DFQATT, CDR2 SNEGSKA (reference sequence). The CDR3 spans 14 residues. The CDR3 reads CSATKRVSYNEQFF. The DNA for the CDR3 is TGCAGTGCCACTAAGCGCGTTTCCTACAATGAGCAGTTCTTC.

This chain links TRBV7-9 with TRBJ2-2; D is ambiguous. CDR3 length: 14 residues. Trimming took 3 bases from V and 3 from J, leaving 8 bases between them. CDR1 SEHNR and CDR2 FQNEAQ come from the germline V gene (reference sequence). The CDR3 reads CASSFLTDTGELFF. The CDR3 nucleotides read TGTGCCAGCAGCTTCCTCACTGACACCGGGGAGCTGTTTTTT.

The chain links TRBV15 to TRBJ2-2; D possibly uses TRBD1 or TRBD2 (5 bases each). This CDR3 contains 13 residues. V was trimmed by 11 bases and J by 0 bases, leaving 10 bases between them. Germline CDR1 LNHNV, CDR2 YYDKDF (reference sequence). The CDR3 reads CAGRQSNTGELFF. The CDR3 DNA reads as TGTGCCGGGAGACAGTCGAACACCGGGGAGCTGTTTTTT.

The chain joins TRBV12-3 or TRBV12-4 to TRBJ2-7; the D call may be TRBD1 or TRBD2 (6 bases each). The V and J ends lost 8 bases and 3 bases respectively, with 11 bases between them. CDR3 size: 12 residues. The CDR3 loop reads CASGGPFYEQYF. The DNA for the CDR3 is TGTGCCAGCGGGGGGCCTTTCTACGAGCAGTACTTC.

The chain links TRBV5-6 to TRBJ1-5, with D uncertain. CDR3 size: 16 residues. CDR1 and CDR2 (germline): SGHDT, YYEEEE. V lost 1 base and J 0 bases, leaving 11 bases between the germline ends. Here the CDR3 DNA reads TGTGCCAGCAGCTTGCACACTTTGAGTAGCAATCAGCCCCAGCATTTT. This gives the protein CASSLHTLSSNQPQHF.

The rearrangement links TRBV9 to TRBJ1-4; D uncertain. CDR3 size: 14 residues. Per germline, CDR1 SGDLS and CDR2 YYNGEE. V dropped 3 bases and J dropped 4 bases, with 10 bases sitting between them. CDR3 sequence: CASSDGGLNEKLFF. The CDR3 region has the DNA TGTGCCAGCAGCGATGGAGGTCTTAATGAAAAACTGTTTTTT.

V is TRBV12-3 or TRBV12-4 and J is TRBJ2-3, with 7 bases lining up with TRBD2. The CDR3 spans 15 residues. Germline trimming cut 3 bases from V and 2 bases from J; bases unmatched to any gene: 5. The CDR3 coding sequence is TGTGCCAGCAGTTTGAGCGGGGCGGACACAGATACGCAGTATTTT. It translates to CASSLSGADTDTQYF.

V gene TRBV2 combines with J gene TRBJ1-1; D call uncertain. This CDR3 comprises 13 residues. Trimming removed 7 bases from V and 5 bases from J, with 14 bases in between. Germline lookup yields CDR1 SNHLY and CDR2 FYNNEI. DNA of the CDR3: TGTGCCAGCACACTCCCTAGGAGGACTGAAGCTTTCTTT. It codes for CASTLPRRTEAFF.

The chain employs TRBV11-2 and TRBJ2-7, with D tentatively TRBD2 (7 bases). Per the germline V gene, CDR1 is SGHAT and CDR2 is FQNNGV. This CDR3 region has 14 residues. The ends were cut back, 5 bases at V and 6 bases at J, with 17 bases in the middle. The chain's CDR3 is CASSTPRGGGEQYF. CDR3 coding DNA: TGTGCCAGCAGCACACCCAGGGGCGGGGGCGAGCAGTACTTC. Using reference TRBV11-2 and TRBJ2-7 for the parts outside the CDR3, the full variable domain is EAGVAQSPRYKIIEKRQSVAFWCNPISGHATLYWYQQILGQGPKLLIQFQNNGVVDDSQLPKDRFSAERLKGVDSTLKIQPAKLEDSAVYLCASSTPRGGGEQYFGPGTRLTVT.

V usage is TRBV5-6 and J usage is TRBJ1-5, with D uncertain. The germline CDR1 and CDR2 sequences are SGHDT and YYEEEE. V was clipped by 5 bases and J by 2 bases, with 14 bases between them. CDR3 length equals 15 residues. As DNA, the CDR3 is TGTGCCAGCAGTTCGGGTCCACGAGGCAATCAGCCCCAGCATTTT. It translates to CASSSGPRGNQPQHF.

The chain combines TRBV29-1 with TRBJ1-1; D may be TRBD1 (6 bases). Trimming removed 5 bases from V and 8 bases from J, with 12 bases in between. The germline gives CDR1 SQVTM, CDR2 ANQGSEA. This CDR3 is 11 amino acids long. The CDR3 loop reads CSVSTGSEAFF. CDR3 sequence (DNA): TGCAGCGTTTCGACAGGTTCCGAAGCTTTCTTT. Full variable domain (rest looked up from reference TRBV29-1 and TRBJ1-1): SAVISQKPSRDICQRGTSLTIQCQVDSQVTMMFWYRQQPGQSLTLIATANQGSEATYESGFVIDKFPISRPNLTFSTLTVSNMSPEDSSIYLCSVSTGSEAFFGQGTRLTVV.

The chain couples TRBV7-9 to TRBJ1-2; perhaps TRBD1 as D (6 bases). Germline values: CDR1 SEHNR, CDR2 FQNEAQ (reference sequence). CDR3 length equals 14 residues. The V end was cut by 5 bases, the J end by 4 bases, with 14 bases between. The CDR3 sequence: CASSRDTGIYGYTF. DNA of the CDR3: TGTGCCAGCAGCCGAGACACAGGGATCTATGGCTACACCTTC.

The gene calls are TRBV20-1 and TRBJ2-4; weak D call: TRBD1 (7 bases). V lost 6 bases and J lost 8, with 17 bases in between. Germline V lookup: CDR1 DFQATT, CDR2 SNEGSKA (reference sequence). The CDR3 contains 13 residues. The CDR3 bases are TGCAGTGCCGACCCAGGGGGGAAAGACATTCAGTACTTC. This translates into CSADPGGKDIQYF.